This TCR beta chain comes out of a study of technical replicates of blood from a handful of donors. Assay used: immunoSEQ multiplex PCR; TCRdb lists only in-frame clones, some missing. The profile shows tens of thousands of clones, around 89% of them singletons. The sequence was obtained from a human donor in good health. Some clones in this sample may be carry-over from other donors' samples. The specimen sequenced was PBMCs.

The CDR3 DNA is TGTGCCATCAGGGGACAGGGGGCAGTCACTGAAGCTTTCTTT. Translation: CAIRGQGAVTEAFF. The chain employs TRBV10-3 and TRBJ1-1; 12 bases match TRBD1. CDR1 and CDR2 from the germline V gene are ENHRY and SYGVKD. This CDR3 is 14 amino acids long. Germline trimming cut 6 bases from V and 4 bases from J; bases unmatched to any gene: 3.